A selection of T cell receptor beta chains follows, all from one sample in a study of blood T cell repertoires in COVID-19. Generated by immunoSEQ multiplex PCR, the TCRdb table keeps only in-frame clones and is missing some. The sample holds 390,000 or so clones, roughly 85% seen once. The sequenced material came from peripheral blood. These TCRs come from a woman aged 25-40 years with active or convalescent COVID-19. CDR3s include the opening cysteine and the closing phenylalanine or tryptophan. The D gene is left open where the match is weak. Clone size is given for some rows only: seen once, a few or many times, or a class if the clone is expanded.

>TRBJ1-1|TRBV20-1|TRBD1|-
CSASPGTGVTEAFF
TGCAGTGCTAGTCCCGGGACAGGGGTGACTGAAGCTTTCTTT
>TRBJ1-2|TRBV6-5|-|-
CASTEREGDGYTF
TGTGCCAGCACCGAAAGGGAGGGCGATGGCTACACCTTC
>TRBJ1-1|TRBV9|TRBD1|-
CASSVEGGWGNTEAFF
TGTGCCAGCAGCGTAGAAGGGGGCTGGGGAAACACTGAAGCTTTCTTT
>TRBJ1-1|TRBV27|-|-
CASSLNRYTRNTEAFF
TGTGCCAGCAGTTTAAACAGATATACTAGGAACACTGAAGCTTTCTTT
>TRBJ1-6|TRBV6-4|-|-
CASSEGQGYNSPLHF
TGTGCCAGCAGTGAGGGGCAGGGCTATAATTCACCCCTCCACTTT
>TRBJ1-6|TRBV19|-|once
CASSIQGGPGSPLHF
TGTGCCAGTAGTATACAGGGAGGCCCCGGTTCACCCCTCCACTTT
>TRBJ2-7|TRBV5-1|-|-
CASSLLGRGEQYF
TGCGCCAGCAGCTTGTTGGGGCGGGGAGAGCAGTACTTC
>TRBJ1-1|TRBV4-1|-|-
CASSQDRFTEAFF
TGCGCCAGCAGCCAAGACAGGTTTACTGAAGCTTTCTTT
>TRBJ1-6|TRBV6-6|TRBD1|once
CASSNPGQGTSPLHF
TGTGCCAGCAGTAACCCGGGACAGGGTACCTCACCCCTCCACTTT
>TRBJ1-4|TRBV5-1|-|-
CASSLGTVNEKLFF
TGCGCCAGCAGCTTGGGGACAGTAAATGAAAAACTGTTTTTT
>TRBJ2-5|TRBV4-1|-|-
CASSRSGSPVRETQYF
TGCGCCAGCAGCCGATCCGGGAGCCCAGTTCGGGAGACCCAGTACTTC
>TRBJ1-1|TRBV6-5|-|-
CASSGLILNTEAFF
TGTGCCAGCAGCGGACTAATATTGAACACTGAAGCTTTCTTT
>TRBJ1-2|TRBV28|TRBD1|once
CASRSGTAFATNGYTF
TGTGCCAGCAGATCCGGGACAGCTTTTGCAACTAATGGCTACACCTTC
>TRBJ1-1|TRBV5-1|TRBD1|-
CASSSGQGMNTEAFF
TGCGCCAGCAGCTCCGGACAGGGAATGAACACTGAAGCTTTCTTT
>TRBJ1-1|TRBV16|-|-
CASSQGQYTEAFF
TGTGCCAGCAGCCAAGGACAGTACACTGAAGCTTTCTTT
>TRBJ2-2|TRBV3-1/TRBV3-2|-|-
CASSPGTGELFF
TGTGCCAGCAGCCCGGGCACCGGGGAGCTGTTTTTT
>TRBJ2-7|TRBV5-4|TRBD2|once
CASSLKSGAAYEQYF
TGTGCCAGCAGCTTGAAGAGCGGGGCGGCCTACGAGCAGTACTTC
>TRBJ1-2|TRBV21-1|-|-
CASSNRNRVNYGYTF
TGTGCCAGCAGCAACCGGAACAGGGTGAACTATGGCTACACCTTC
>TRBJ1-3|TRBV4-1|-|-
CASSQGPPGLSSGNTIYF
TGCGCCAGCAGCCAAGGGCCGCCGGGACTAAGCTCTGGAAACACCATATATTTT
>TRBJ1-2|TRBV5-5|TRBD1|-
CASSDRVNYGYTF
TGTGCCAGCAGCGACAGGGTAAACTATGGCTACACCTTC
>TRBJ2-1|TRBV5-1|-|-
CASSLFGQNSYNEQFF
TGCGCCAGCAGCTTGTTTGGACAGAACTCCTACAATGAGCAGTTCTTC
>TRBJ1-6|TRBV6-1|TRBD1|-
CASSALTPRTGANSPLHF
TGTGCCAGCAGTGCATTAACGCCACGGACAGGGGCTAATTCACCCCTCCACTTT
>TRBJ2-5|TRBV3-1/TRBV3-2|-|-
CASSRLGGDTQYF
TGTGCCAGCAGCAGACTAGGGGGGGACACCCAGTACTTC
>TRBJ1-5|TRBV18|-|-
CASSPRTDEPQHF
TGTGCCAGCTCACCTAGGACAGACGAGCCCCAGCATTTT
>TRBJ2-3|TRBV3-1/TRBV3-2|-|-
CASSQDLGGPTDTQYF
TGTGCCAGCAGCCAAGATCTCGGGGGACCCACAGATACGCAGTATTTT
>TRBJ2-1|TRBV6-1|TRBD2|-
CASSEERLAAYNEQFF
TGTGCCAGCAGTGAAGAGAGACTAGCGGCCTACAATGAGCAGTTCTTC
>TRBJ1-1|TRBV4-1|-|-
CASSQDISGTFF
TGCGCCAGCAGCCAAGATATCTCGGGTACTTTCTTT
>TRBJ2-3|TRBV4-1|TRBD2|-
CASSQAHGLGRGEYF
TGCGCCAGCAGCCAAGCTCACGGCTTGGGCCGGGGGGAGTATTTT